Listed below are T cell receptor beta chains from one sample, sequenced in a study of blood T cell repertoires in COVID-19. Profiling relied on immunoSEQ multiplex PCR, and the TCRdb table lists in-frame clones only, not all of them. The table lists roughly 250,000 clones, roughly 88% of them singletons. Sequenced input: peripheral blood. Receptor source: a human donor with COVID-19, enrolled during active disease. The donor label of this sample is uncertain. Both conserved end residues are part of each CDR3. The D gene is left open where the match is weak. Clone sizes are given selectively: once, few, many, or a class where the clone is expanded.

>TRBV6-2/TRBV6-3|NA|TRBJ2-2|TRBD1
TGTGCCAGCAGCGAAGGCCCGGGACAGGGGGCCGGGGAGCTGTTTTTT
CASSEGPGQGAGELFF
>TRBV6-6|once|TRBJ2-1|NA
TGTGCCAGCAGATTAGCGAACGAGCAGTTCTTC
CASRLANEQFF
>TRBV7-9|NA|TRBJ1-1|NA
TGTGCCAGCAGCAAGGGAGGTGACGACACTGAAGCTTTCTTT
CASSKGGDDTEAFF
>TRBV9|NA|TRBJ1-2|NA
TGTGCCAGCAGCGTAGTGACAGGTTCTAACTATGGCTACACCTTC
CASSVVTGSNYGYTF
>TRBV28|NA|TRBJ1-2|NA
TGTGCCAGCAGTTTATCCCTCGATGGCTACACCTTC
CASSLSLDGYTF
>TRBV7-8|NA|TRBJ1-1|NA
TGTGCCAGCAGCTTAGTAATGAACACTGAAGCTTTCTTT
CASSLVMNTEAFF
>TRBV12-3/TRBV12-4|NA|TRBJ1-1|NA
TGTGCCAGCAGTTTGGGGAGAAACACTGAAGCTTTCTTT
CASSLGRNTEAFF
>TRBV7-8|NA|TRBJ1-5|NA
TGTGCCAGCAGCTTAGATGAGGGTCAGCCCCAGCATTTT
CASSLDEGQPQHF
>TRBV6-1|NA|TRBJ1-3|NA
TGTGCCAGCAGTGAAGCGTGGAGCTCTGGAAACACCATATATTTT
CASSEAWSSGNTIYF
>TRBV5-1|NA|TRBJ1-5|TRBD1
TGCGCCAGCAGCTTGGGGGGACAGGATAGCAATCAGCCCCAGCATTTT
CASSLGGQDSNQPQHF
>TRBV18|NA|TRBJ1-4|TRBD1
TGTGCCAGCTCGCCCAGGGACAGGGGGAGTGAAAAACTGTTTTTT
CASSPRDRGSEKLFF
>TRBV30|NA|TRBJ1-2|NA
TGTGCCTGGAGCAGACTGATACAAGCGAGGGACTATGGCTACACCTTC
CAWSRLIQARDYGYTF
>TRBV9|NA|TRBJ1-1|TRBD1
TGTGCCAGCAGCGTATGGACAGGGAGCACTGAAGCTTTCTTT
CASSVWTGSTEAFF
>TRBV6-6|NA|TRBJ2-5|TRBD2
TGTGCCAGCAGCCCCGGGACTAGCGGGCACCAAGAGACCCAGTACTTC
CASSPGTSGHQETQYF
>TRBV5-4|NA|TRBJ1-1|TRBD1
TGTGCCAGCAGCTTCGACAGGGGAACGGATGAAGCTTTCTTT
CASSFDRGTDEAFF
>TRBV28|once|TRBJ2-3|NA
TGTGCCAGCAGTCCCTGGGACTCAGAAAATAGGGATACGCAGTATTTT
CASSPWDSENRDTQYF
>TRBV7-3|once|TRBJ1-2|NA
TGTGCCAGCAGCTTGGACTGGGGGGATGGCTACACCTTC
CASSLDWGDGYTF
>TRBV5-1|NA|TRBJ2-3|TRBD1
TGCGCCAGCAGCACGGGACAGAGTAGCACAGATACGCAGTATTTT
CASSTGQSSTDTQYF
>TRBV10-3|NA|TRBJ1-1|NA
TGTGCCATCAACGAACAGCCTATGAACACTGAAGCTTTCTTT
CAINEQPMNTEAFF
>TRBV3-1/TRBV3-2|NA|TRBJ1-1|NA
TGTGCCAGCAGCCTCATGGAGGGGTCTATGGGGGCTGAAGCTTTCTTT
CASSLMEGSMGAEAFF
>TRBV18|NA|TRBJ1-3|TRBD1
TGTGCCAGCTCACCACCGGTGGACAGGAGCTCTGGAAACACCATATATTTT
CASSPPVDRSSGNTIYF
>TRBV5-1|NA|TRBJ2-1|TRBD2
TGCGCCAGCAGCTTTGCTAGCGGGAGTGAAGGTGAGCAGTTCTTC
CASSFASGSEGEQFF
>TRBV9|once|TRBJ2-5|TRBD1
TGTGCCAGCAGCGTAGCCGGGACAGCGTACCAAGAGACCCAGTACTTC
CASSVAGTAYQETQYF
>TRBV5-6|few|TRBJ2-7|NA
TGTGCCAGCAGCTTGGAGGGGTACGAGCAGTACTTC
CASSLEGYEQYF
>TRBV6-5|once|TRBJ2-2|NA
TGTGCCAGCAGTTACGGGAGTTTTCGGACCGGGGAGCTGTTTTTT
CASSYGSFRTGELFF
>TRBV7-6|NA|TRBJ2-4|TRBD2
TGTGCCAGCAGCTTAGAGGCGGGAGCCCCGTTCAACATTCAGTACTTC
CASSLEAGAPFNIQYF
>TRBV6-5|once|TRBJ2-7|TRBD2
TGTGCCAGCAGGGGGCGGGAGGGCCCTTTCCACGAGCAGTACTTC
CASRGREGPFHEQYF
>TRBV28|NA|TRBJ1-3|NA
TGTGCCAGCAGTTTCCCCCACGGCACCATATATTTT
CASSFPHGTIYF
>TRBV7-8|NA|TRBJ2-1|TRBD2
TGTGCCAGCAGCTTAGGACCGGGAGGAGCCTACAATGAGCAGTTCTTC
CASSLGPGGAYNEQFF
>TRBV28|NA|TRBJ1-3|TRBD1
TGTGCCAGCAGTTTATCAGGGGGCACTGGAAACACCATATATTTT
CASSLSGGTGNTIYF
>TRBV27|NA|TRBJ1-1|NA
TGTGCCAGCAGTATTCCAGGCTACCAGAACACTGAAGCTTTCTTT
CASSIPGYQNTEAFF
>TRBV5-1|NA|TRBJ1-4|NA
TGCGCCAGCAGCCAATTGGGAGGGAGTTTGGCTAATGAAAAACTGTTTTTT
CASSQLGGSLANEKLFF
>TRBV19|NA|TRBJ2-1|TRBD2
TGTGCCAGTAGTATGGGGACTAGCGGGCCGTGGAATGAGCAGTTCTTC
CASSMGTSGPWNEQFF
>TRBV5-1|NA|TRBJ1-5|NA
TGCGCCAGCAGCTCCTCGGCGGGGGGGAGGGAGCCCCAGCATTTT
CASSSSAGGREPQHF
>TRBV5-1|NA|TRBJ1-2|NA
TGCGCCAGCAGCTTGGTCCTAGGTGGCCAGGGGGGCTACACCTTC
CASSLVLGGQGGYTF
>TRBV24-1|NA|TRBJ2-5|TRBD2
TGTGCCACCAGTGTACGCGGGAGATTTAGAGAGACCCAGTACTTC
CATSVRGRFRETQYF
>TRBV7-2|NA|TRBJ2-1|NA
TGTGCCAGCAGCGGCGAGGCGACCTATAATGAGCAGTTCTTC
CASSGEATYNEQFF
>TRBV27|NA|TRBJ2-1|NA
TGTGCCAGCAGTCCATCACGCCCTGGGAGCTCCTACAATGAGCAGTTCTTC
CASSPSRPGSSYNEQFF
>TRBV30|NA|TRBJ2-1|TRBD2
TGTGCCTGGAGGGGACGAATCGGTGGGACTAGCGGGAGTACGGAGCAGTTCTTC
CAWRGRIGGTSGSTEQFF
>TRBV11-2|NA|TRBJ1-4|NA
TGTGCCAGCAGCTTAGTGGCCTCTAATGAAAAACTGTTTTTT
CASSLVASNEKLFF
>TRBV6-2/TRBV6-3|NA|TRBJ2-7|TRBD2
TGTGCCAGCAGTTACGGGCTAGCGGGTAGCGACGAGCAGTACTTC
CASSYGLAGSDEQYF